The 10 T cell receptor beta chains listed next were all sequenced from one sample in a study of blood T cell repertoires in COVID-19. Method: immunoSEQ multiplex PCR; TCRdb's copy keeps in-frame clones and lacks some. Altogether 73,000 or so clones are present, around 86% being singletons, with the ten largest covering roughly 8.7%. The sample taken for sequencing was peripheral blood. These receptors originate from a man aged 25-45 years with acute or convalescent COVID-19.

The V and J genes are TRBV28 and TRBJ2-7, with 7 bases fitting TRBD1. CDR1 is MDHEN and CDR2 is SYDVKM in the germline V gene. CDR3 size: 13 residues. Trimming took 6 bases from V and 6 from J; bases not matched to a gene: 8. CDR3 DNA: TGTGCCAGCAGCGACAGGGTTTTAGTCGAGCAGTACTTC. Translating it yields CASSDRVLVEQYF.

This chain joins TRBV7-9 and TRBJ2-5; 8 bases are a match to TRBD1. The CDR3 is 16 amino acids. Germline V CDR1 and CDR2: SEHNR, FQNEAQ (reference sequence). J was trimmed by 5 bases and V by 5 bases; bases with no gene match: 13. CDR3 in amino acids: CASSPEPGQVAETQYF. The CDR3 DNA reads TGTGCCAGCAGCCCTGAACCGGGACAGGTGGCGGAGACCCAGTACTTC.

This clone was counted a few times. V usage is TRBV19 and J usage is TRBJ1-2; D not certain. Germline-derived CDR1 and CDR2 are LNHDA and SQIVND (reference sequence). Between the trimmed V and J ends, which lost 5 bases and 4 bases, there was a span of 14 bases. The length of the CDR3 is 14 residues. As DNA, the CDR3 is TGTGCCAGTAGTTCGAGCCTACAGAGCTATGGCTACACCTTC. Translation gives CASSSSLQSYGYTF.

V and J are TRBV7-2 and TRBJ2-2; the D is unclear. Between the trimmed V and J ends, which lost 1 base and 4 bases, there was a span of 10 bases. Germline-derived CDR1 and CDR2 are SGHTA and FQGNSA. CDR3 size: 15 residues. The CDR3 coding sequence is TGTGCCAGCAGCTTAGTCGGTCAAACCACCGGGGAGCTGTTTTTT. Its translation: CASSLVGQTTGELFF.

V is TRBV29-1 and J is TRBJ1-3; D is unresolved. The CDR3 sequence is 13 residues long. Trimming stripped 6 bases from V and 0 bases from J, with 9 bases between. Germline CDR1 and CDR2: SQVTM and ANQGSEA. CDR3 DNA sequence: TGCAGCGTAGCACTAAGCTCTGGAAACACCATATATTTT. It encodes CSVALSSGNTIYF.

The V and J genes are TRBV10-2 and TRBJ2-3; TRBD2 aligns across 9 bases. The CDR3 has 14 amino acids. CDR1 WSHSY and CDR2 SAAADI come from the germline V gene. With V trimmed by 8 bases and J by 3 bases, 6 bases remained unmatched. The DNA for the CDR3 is TGCGCCAGCGCGCTAGCGGGATTTACAGATACGCAGTATTTT. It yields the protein CASALAGFTDTQYF.

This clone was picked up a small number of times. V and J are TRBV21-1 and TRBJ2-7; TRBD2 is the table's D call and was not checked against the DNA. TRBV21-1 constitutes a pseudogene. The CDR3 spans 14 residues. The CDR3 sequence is CASSRETSGYEQYF. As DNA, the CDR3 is TGTGCCAGCAGCAGGGAGACTAGCGGCTACGAGCAGTACTTC.

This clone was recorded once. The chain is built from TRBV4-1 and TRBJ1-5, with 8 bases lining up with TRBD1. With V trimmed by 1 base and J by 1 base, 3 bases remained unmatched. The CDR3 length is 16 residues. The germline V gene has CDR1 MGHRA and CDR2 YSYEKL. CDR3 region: CASSQGQGPSNQPQHF. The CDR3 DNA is TGCGCCAGCAGCCAAGGACAGGGGCCGAGCAATCAGCCCCAGCATTTT.

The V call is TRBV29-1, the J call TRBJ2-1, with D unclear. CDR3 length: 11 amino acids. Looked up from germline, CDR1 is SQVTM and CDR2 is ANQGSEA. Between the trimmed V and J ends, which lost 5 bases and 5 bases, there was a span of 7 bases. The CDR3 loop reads CSVSSHNEQFF. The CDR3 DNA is TGCAGCGTTTCCAGTCACAATGAGCAGTTCTTC.

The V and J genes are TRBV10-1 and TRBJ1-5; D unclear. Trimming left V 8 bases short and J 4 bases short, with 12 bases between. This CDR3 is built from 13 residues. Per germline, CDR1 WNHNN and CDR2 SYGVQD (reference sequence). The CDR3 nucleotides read TGCGCCAGCTCCCCTGGGCTTAATCAGCCCCAGCATTTT. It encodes CASSPGLNQPQHF.